Sequencing of this TCR beta chain was carried out in a study of blood T cells in healthy people across ages. Study-level results: Underestimates were what the diversity estimates from one million T cells were considered to be.

This clonotype was detected only a few times. Its antigen is not known. A sample-barcoded 5' primer and a J-beta primer mix were used in a second PCR of about 7 to 11 cycles. TCRdb reprocessed the 5' RACE reads with MiXCR, giving one entry per CDR3 protein. The table has around 900,000 distinct CDR3 sequences, roughly 26% seen once. Germline CDR1 reads LGHDT; CDR2 reads YNNKEL (reference sequence). With 4 bases removed from V and 1 base from J, the gap between germline ends came to 13 bases. The CDR3 totals 15 residues. Specimen: blood. The chain combines TRBV3-1 with TRBJ1-1; no reliable D call. The TCR comes from a woman at least 80 years old in good health. This CDR3 is CASSLTGGKNTEAFF. The CDR3 DNA follows: TGTGCCAGCAGCCTAACGGGTGGCAAGAACACTGAAGCTTTCTTT. The whole variable domain, remainder taken from reference TRBV3-1 and TRBJ1-1, is DTAVSQTPKYLVTQMGNDKSIKCEQNLGHDTMYWYKQDSKKFLKIMFSYNNKELIINETVPNRFSPKSPDKAHLNLHINSLELGDSAVYFCASSLTGGKNTEAFFGQGTRLTVV.